This is a list of T cell receptor beta chains from one sample in a study of control samples from healthy donors and cancer patients. Only in-frame clones appear in the TCRdb table, and some are missing; sequencing was by immunoSEQ multiplex PCR. The table includes over 150,000 clones, more than 85% detected once. The sequenced sample was blood. These TCRs come from a woman in her forties in good health. The CDR3 runs from the conserved cysteine through the conserved F or W. A D gene is named only where the DNA matches it firmly. Some rows mark clone size as missing; the rest say once, few, many or name a class of expanded clone.

abundance | d_gene | j_gene | v_gene | CDR3aa | CDR3nt
NA | NA | TRBJ1-2 | TRBV5-1 | CASSPTNKTFTVNYGYTF | TGCGCCAGCAGCCCGACCAACAAGACATTTACAGTTAACTATGGCTACACCTTC
NA | TRBD2 | TRBJ2-1 | TRBV4-2 | CASSQGSLGTSGYNEQFF | TGTGCCAGCAGCCAAGGCTCACTGGGGACTAGCGGTTACAATGAGCAGTTCTTC
once | NA | TRBJ2-5 | TRBV5-1 | CASSFTGIWQETQYF | TGCGCCAGCAGCTTCACAGGGATCTGGCAAGAGACCCAGTACTTC
NA | NA | TRBJ1-2 | TRBV6-1 | CASSERNTPNYGYTF | TGTGCCAGCAGTGAACGCAACACTCCTAACTATGGCTACACCTTC
NA | TRBD1 | TRBJ2-2 | TRBV5-5 | CASSPNDRETTGELFF | TGTGCCAGCAGCCCTAACGACAGGGAGACCACCGGGGAGCTGTTTTTT
NA | NA | TRBJ1-4 | TRBV7-8 | CASSSYSLGGGEKLFF | TGTGCCAGCAGCTCTTACAGTCTGGGGGGAGGTGAAAAACTGTTTTTT
once | NA | TRBJ1-2 | TRBV27 | CASSLQGRWDGYTF | TGTGCCAGCAGTTTACAGGGCAGGTGGGATGGCTACACCTTC
NA | TRBD1 | TRBJ1-6 | TRBV7-9 | CASSLQGEGISPLHF | TGTGCCAGCAGCCTTCAGGGGGAAGGGATTTCACCCCTCCACTTT
few | NA | TRBJ2-2 | TRBV6-1 | CASSEEPPLFGTGLTGELFF | TGTGCCAGCAGTGAAGAACCCCCCCTTTTTGGAACAGGGTTGACCGGGGAGCTGTTTTTT
NA | TRBD2 | TRBJ2-3 | TRBV15 | CATSRAREDRDTQYF | TGTGCCACCAGCAGAGCACGGGAGGACCGGGATACGCAGTATTTT
once | NA | TRBJ2-2 | TRBV7-3 | CASSFRGGSGELFF | TGTGCCAGCAGCTTCAGGGGGGGAAGCGGGGAGCTGTTTTTT
NA | NA | TRBJ2-7 | TRBV12-2 | CASRFETSGVSAPRVGSYEQYF | TGTGCAAGTCGCTTTGAGACTAGCGGGGTCTCGGCCCCTAGGGTGGGCAGCTACGAGCAGTACTTC
NA | NA | TRBJ1-6 | TRBV5-1 | CASSPGTDAYNSPLHF | TGCGCCAGCAGCCCCGGGACGGATGCCTATAATTCACCCCTCCACTTT
once | NA | TRBJ1-5 | TRBV12-3/TRBV12-4 | CASAQGTQPQHF | TGTGCCAGCGCACAGGGAACGCAGCCCCAGCATTTT
once | NA | TRBJ2-7 | TRBV27 | CASSLEGRAREQYF | TGTGCCAGCAGTTTAGAGGGCAGGGCACGGGAGCAGTACTTC
NA | NA | TRBJ2-3 | TRBV12-3/TRBV12-4 | CASMRVGTQYF | TGTGCCAGCATGAGGGTTGGTACGCAGTATTTT
few | NA | TRBJ2-3 | TRBV28 | CASSHFTLQGWGDTQYF | TGTGCCAGCAGTCACTTCACCCTACAGGGATGGGGGGATACGCAGTATTTT
NA | NA | TRBJ2-7 | TRBV6-5 | CASSYPGGDEQYF | TGTGCCAGCAGTTACCCCGGAGGTGACGAGCAGTACTTC
NA | NA | TRBJ1-3 | TRBV28 | CASRPRTVNSGNTIYF | TGTGCCAGCAGACCAAGGACAGTGAACTCTGGAAACACCATATATTTT
NA | TRBD1 | TRBJ1-1 | TRBV18 | CASSPGTGTFRTEAFF | TGTGCCAGCTCCCCCGGGACAGGGACGTTCAGGACTGAAGCTTTCTTT
NA | TRBD1 | TRBJ2-7 | TRBV2 | CASRDRGPEQYF | TGTGCCAGCAGGGACAGGGGGCCCGAGCAGTACTTC
NA | NA | TRBJ2-1 | TRBV3-1/TRBV3-2 | CASSLAQYNEQFF | TGTGCCAGCAGCCTGGCCCAGTACAATGAGCAGTTCTTC
NA | NA | TRBJ2-1 | TRBV5-5 | CASSSQGYNEQFF | TGTGCCAGCAGCTCACAGGGATACAATGAGCAGTTCTTC
NA | NA | TRBJ2-7 | TRBV21-1 | CASSNHSYEQYF | TGTGCCAGCAGCAACCATTCCTACGAGCAGTACTTC
NA | TRBD1 | TRBJ2-3 | TRBV5-1 | CASSSSGGADTQYF | TGCGCCAGCAGCTCGTCAGGGGGCGCAGATACGCAGTATTTT
NA | NA | TRBJ2-3 | TRBV19 | CASSIRTDTQYF | TGTGCCAGTAGTATCCGGACAGATACGCAGTATTTT
NA | NA | TRBJ2-7 | TRBV7-8 | CASSMTRDGLYEQYF | TGTGCCAGCAGCATGACTCGGGACGGACTCTACGAGCAGTACTTC
NA | NA | TRBJ1-1 | TRBV5-1 | CASSLQGSMNTEAFF | TGCGCCAGCAGCTTACAGGGTTCTATGAACACTGAAGCTTTCTTT
NA | NA | TRBJ2-7 | TRBV3-1/TRBV3-2 | CASSPETTAAYEQYF | TGTGCCAGCAGCCCCGAAACGACAGCCGCTTACGAGCAGTACTTC
NA | TRBD2 | TRBJ2-1 | TRBV6-2/TRBV6-3 | CASSYSWVAGGSEQFF | TGTGCCAGCAGTTACTCTTGGGTAGCGGGGGGTTCTGAGCAGTTCTTC
NA | NA | TRBJ1-1 | TRBV5-8 | CASSRTPHTEAFF | TGTGCCAGCAGCCGTACACCACACACTGAAGCTTTCTTT
few | NA | TRBJ1-4 | TRBV5-1 | CASSLDLGAATNEKLFF | TGCGCCAGCAGCTTGGATTTGGGGGCCGCAACTAATGAAAAACTGTTTTTT
NA | TRBD2 | TRBJ2-1 | TRBV5-4 | CASSAELAGNNYNEQFF | TGTGCCAGCAGTGCCGAGCTAGCGGGGAACAATTACAATGAGCAGTTCTTC
NA | NA | TRBJ2-2 | TRBV4-1 | CASSQDLGPFANTGELFF | TGCGCCAGCAGCCAAGATCTAGGGCCTTTTGCGAACACCGGGGAGCTGTTTTTT
NA | NA | TRBJ1-4 | TRBV10-3 | CAISGGPSEKLFF | TGTGCCATCAGCGGGGGGCCCAGTGAAAAACTGTTTTTT
NA | TRBD1 | TRBJ1-6 | TRBV7-9 | CASSRQGVYIESPLHF | TGTGCCAGCAGCCGCCAGGGGGTCTATATTGAATCACCCCTCCACTTT
NA | TRBD1 | TRBJ1-2 | TRBV5-6 | CASSLGTGRNYTF | TGTGCCAGCAGCTTGGGGACAGGGAGAAACTACACCTTC
NA | NA | TRBJ1-1 | TRBV5-4 | CASSPEGWTEAFF | TGTGCCAGCAGCCCAGAGGGGTGGACTGAAGCTTTCTTT
NA | NA | TRBJ2-5 | TRBV9 | CASSVGGRVVGETQYF | TGTGCCAGCAGCGTAGGCGGCAGGGTGGTCGGGGAGACCCAGTACTTC
NA | TRBD2 | TRBJ2-2 | TRBV9 | CASSRGTSYEGELFF | TGTGCCAGCAGCCGAGGGACTAGTTATGAGGGGGAGCTGTTTTTT
NA | NA | TRBJ1-1 | TRBV20-1 | CSADAGPEAFF | TGCAGTGCCGATGCTGGACCCGAAGCTTTCTTT
NA | NA | TRBJ2-7 | TRBV27 | CASSFTTFSEQYF | TGTGCCAGCAGCTTCACCACCTTTTCCGAGCAGTACTTC
once | NA | TRBJ1-1 | TRBV6-5 | CASTPGWEAFF | TGTGCCAGCACCCCAGGGTGGGAAGCTTTCTTT
NA | NA | TRBJ1-4 | TRBV19 | CASSNRENEKLFF | TGTGCCAGTAGTAACAGGGAAAATGAAAAACTGTTTTTT
few | NA | TRBJ2-5 | TRBV14 | CASSPQQGGSETQYF | TGTGCCAGCAGCCCCCAGCAGGGGGGTAGCGAGACCCAGTACTTC
once | TRBD1 | TRBJ2-1 | TRBV5-1 | CASSRDSPYNEQFF | TGCGCCAGCAGCCGGGACAGTCCCTACAATGAGCAGTTCTTC
NA | TRBD1 | TRBJ1-2 | TRBV14 | CASSQGLRTGGYTF | TGTGCCAGCAGCCAAGGGCTCAGGACAGGGGGCTACACCTTC
NA | TRBD2 | TRBJ2-3 | TRBV5-1 | CASSLEGLAGILSTDTQYF | TGCGCCAGCAGCTTGGAGGGACTAGCGGGTATACTGAGCACAGATACGCAGTATTTT
NA | TRBD1 | TRBJ1-4 | TRBV11-2 | CASSLWDRFGANEKLFF | TGTGCCAGCAGCTTATGGGACAGGTTCGGGGCTAATGAAAAACTGTTTTTT
NA | NA | TRBJ1-6 | TRBV6-5 | CASRPQGIKNSPLHF | TGTGCCAGCAGACCACAGGGAATTAAGAATTCACCCCTCCACTTT
NA | TRBD1 | TRBJ2-7 | TRBV6-6 | CASSYPGQVGNEQYF | TGTGCCAGCAGTTATCCGGGACAGGTAGGCAACGAGCAGTACTTC